This T cell receptor beta chain was sequenced in a study of T cell responses to AZD1222 COVID-19 vaccine. Some clones are missing from TCRdb's copy, which holds only in-frame ones; the method was immunoSEQ multiplex PCR. The data contain about 99,000 clones, just over 90% of them singletons. The CDR3 runs 16 residues. After removal of 5 bases from V and 8 bases from J, the junction contained 11 bases not matched to a gene. CDR1 PRHDT and CDR2 FYEKMQ come from the germline V gene (reference sequence). This rearrangement joins TRBV13 to TRBJ2-1; 11 bases fit TRBD2. Sample: peripheral blood, taken 28 days after the second AZD1222 dose. This clonotype was sampled from an adult who received the AZD1222 COVID-19 vaccine. The CDR3 sequence is CASSRAVAGGSDEQFF. Here the CDR3 DNA reads TGTGCCAGCAGCCGGGCGGTAGCGGGAGGGAGCGATGAGCAGTTCTTC.